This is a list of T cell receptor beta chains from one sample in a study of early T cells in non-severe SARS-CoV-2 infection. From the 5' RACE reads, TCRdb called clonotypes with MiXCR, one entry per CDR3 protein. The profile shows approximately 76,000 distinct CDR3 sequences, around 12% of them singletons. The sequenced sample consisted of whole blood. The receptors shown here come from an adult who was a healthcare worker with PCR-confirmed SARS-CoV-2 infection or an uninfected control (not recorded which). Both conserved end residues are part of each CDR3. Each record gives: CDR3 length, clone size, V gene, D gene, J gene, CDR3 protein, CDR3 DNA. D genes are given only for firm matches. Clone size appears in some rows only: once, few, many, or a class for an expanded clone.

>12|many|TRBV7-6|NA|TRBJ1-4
CASSLYNEKLFF
TGTGCCAGCAGCTTATACAATGAAAAACTGTTTTTT
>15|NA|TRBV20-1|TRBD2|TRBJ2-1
CSARGTSVSYNEQFF
TGCAGTGCTAGGGGCACTAGCGTTTCCTACAATGAGCAGTTCTTC
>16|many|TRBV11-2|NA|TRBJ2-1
CASSLELRQLYNEQFF
TGTGCCAGCAGCCTGGAACTGAGACAGCTCTACAATGAGCAGTTCTTC
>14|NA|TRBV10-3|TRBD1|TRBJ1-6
CAISGDRGNSPLHF
TGTGCCATCAGCGGCGACAGGGGTAATTCACCCCTCCACTTT
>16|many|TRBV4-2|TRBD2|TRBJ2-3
CASSRTSGGGADTQYF
TGTGCCAGCAGCCGAACTAGCGGGGGAGGGGCAGATACGCAGTATTTT
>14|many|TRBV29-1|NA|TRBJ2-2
CSVDTDRNTGELFF
TGCAGCGTTGACACGGACAGGAACACCGGGGAGCTGTTTTTT
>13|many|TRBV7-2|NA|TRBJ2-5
CASSFGHQETQYF
TGTGCCAGCAGCTTCGGCCACCAAGAGACCCAGTACTTC
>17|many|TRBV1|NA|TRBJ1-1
CTSSQENGQEDVIEAFF
TGCACCAGCAGCCAGGAGAACGGACAGGAGGATGTCATAGAAGCTTTCTTT
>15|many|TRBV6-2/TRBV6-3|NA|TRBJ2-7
CASSYSKGDSYEQYF
TGTGCCAGCAGTTACTCGAAAGGGGACTCCTACGAGCAGTACTTC
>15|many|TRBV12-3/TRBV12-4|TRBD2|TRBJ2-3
CASSGASGRRDTQYF
TGTGCCAGCAGTGGGGCTAGCGGGAGACGGGATACGCAGTATTTT
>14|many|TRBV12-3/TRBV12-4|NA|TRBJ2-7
CASTPRSSSYEQYF
TGTGCCAGCACCCCCCGCAGTAGCTCCTACGAGCAGTACTTC
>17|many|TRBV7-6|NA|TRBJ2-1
CASSFSRDGLGYNEQFF
TGTGCCAGCAGCTTTTCCCGGGACGGTCTCGGATACAATGAGCAGTTCTTC
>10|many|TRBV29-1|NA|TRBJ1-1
CSVENTEAFF
TGCAGCGTTGAAAACACTGAAGCTTTCTTT
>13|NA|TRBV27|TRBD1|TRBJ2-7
CASSFRGRYEQYF
TGTGCCAGCAGTTTCAGGGGGCGCTACGAGCAGTACTTC
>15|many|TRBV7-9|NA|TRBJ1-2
CASSLDWSAGYGYTF
TGTGCCAGCAGCTTAGATTGGTCGGCGGGCTATGGCTACACCTTC
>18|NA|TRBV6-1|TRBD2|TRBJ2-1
CASRGRTSGGENYNEQFF
TGTGCCAGCAGGGGACGGACTAGCGGGGGAGAAAACTACAATGAGCAGTTCTTC
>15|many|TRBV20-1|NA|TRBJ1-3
CSARRQVISGNTIYF
TGCAGTGCTAGGAGGCAGGTGATCTCTGGAAACACCATATATTTT
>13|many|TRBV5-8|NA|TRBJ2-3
CASSPMEGSTQYF
TGTGCCAGCAGCCCAATGGAGGGCTCCACGCAGTATTTT
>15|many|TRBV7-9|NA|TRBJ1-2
CASSLADRPEDGYTF
TGTGCCAGCAGCTTAGCAGACAGGCCAGAGGATGGCTACACCTTC
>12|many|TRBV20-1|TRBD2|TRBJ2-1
CSASGLGREQFF
TGCAGTGCTAGCGGACTAGGGCGTGAGCAGTTCTTC
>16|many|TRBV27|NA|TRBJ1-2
CASSSRFAAMQSGYTF
TGTGCCAGCAGTTCCCGGTTCGCCGCGATGCAAAGTGGCTACACCTTC
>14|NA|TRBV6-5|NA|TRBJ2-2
CASSWGANTGELFF
TGTGCCAGCAGTTGGGGAGCGAACACCGGGGAGCTGTTTTTT
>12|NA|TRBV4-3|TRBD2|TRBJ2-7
CASSQGEGEQYF
TGCGCCAGCAGCCAAGGGGAGGGGGAGCAGTACTTC
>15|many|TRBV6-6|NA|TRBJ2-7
CASSSPGSSDYEQYF
TGTGCCAGCAGTTCCCCCGGGAGTTCCGACTACGAGCAGTACTTC
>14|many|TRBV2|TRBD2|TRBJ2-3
CASSLAGHTDTQYF
TGTGCCAGCAGCCTAGCGGGACACACAGATACGCAGTATTTT
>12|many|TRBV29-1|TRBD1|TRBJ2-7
CSVHRGRGEQYF
TGCAGCGTCCACAGGGGGCGAGGCGAGCAGTACTTC
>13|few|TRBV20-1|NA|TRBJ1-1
CSARDTGLTEAFF
TGCAGTGCTAGAGATACGGGGCTGACTGAAGCTTTCTTT
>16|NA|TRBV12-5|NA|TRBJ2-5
CASGPPYPGKRETQYF
TGTGCTAGTGGTCCTCCTTACCCGGGGAAAAGGGAGACCCAGTACTTC
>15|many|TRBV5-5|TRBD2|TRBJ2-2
CASTRLAGDTGELFF
TGTGCCAGCACCAGACTAGCGGGGGACACCGGGGAGCTGTTTTTT
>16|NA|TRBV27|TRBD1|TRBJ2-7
CASRAGTGRKEDEQYF
TGTGCCAGCAGGGCCGGGACAGGCCGAAAGGAAGACGAGCAGTACTTC
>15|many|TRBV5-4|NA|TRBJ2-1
CASSLGGRDYNEQFF
TGTGCCAGCAGCTTGGGGGGTAGGGACTACAATGAGCAGTTCTTC
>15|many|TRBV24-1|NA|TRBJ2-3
CATSDSGGSTDTQYF
TGTGCCACCAGTGATTCGGGGGGCTCCACAGATACGCAGTATTTT
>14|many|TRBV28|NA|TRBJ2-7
CASSLSGYSYEQYF
TGTGCCAGCAGCTTATCCGGGTACTCCTACGAGCAGTACTTC
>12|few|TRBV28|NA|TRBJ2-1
CASGSAYNEQFF
TGTGCCAGCGGGTCCGCGTACAATGAGCAGTTCTTC
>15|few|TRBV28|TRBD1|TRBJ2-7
CASSFRGKGADEQYF
TGTGCCAGCAGTTTTAGGGGTAAGGGGGCGGACGAGCAGTACTTC
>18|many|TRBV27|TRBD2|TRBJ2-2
CASSFRFPSGSTSGELFF
TGTGCCAGCAGTTTCCGCTTTCCTAGCGGGAGTACCTCCGGGGAGCTGTTTTTT